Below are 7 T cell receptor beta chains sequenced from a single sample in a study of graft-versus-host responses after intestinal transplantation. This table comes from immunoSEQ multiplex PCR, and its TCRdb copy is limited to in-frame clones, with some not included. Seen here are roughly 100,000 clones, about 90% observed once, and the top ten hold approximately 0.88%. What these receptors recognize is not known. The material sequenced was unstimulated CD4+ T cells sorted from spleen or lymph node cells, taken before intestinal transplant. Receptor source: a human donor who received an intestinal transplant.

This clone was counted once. CDR3 in amino acids: CSVAGTSQSDTQYF. The CDR3 region has the DNA TGCAGCGTGGCCGGGACTAGCCAGTCAGATACGCAGTATTTT. V and J are TRBV29-1 and TRBJ2-3; TRBD2 agrees at 9 bases. Germline V gene sequence: CDR1 SQVTM, CDR2 ANQGSEA. CDR3 length equals 14 residues. Trimming took 6 bases from V and 4 from J; bases not matched to a gene: 8.

CDR3 nucleotides: TGCGCCAGCAGCTTCGACATAATATTGAGCACAGATACGCAGTATTTT. Its translation: CASSFDIILSTDTQYF. V is TRBV5-1 and J is TRBJ2-3; no clear D. The CDR3 totals 16 residues. CDR1 and CDR2 from the germline V gene are SGHRS and YFSETQ. Trimming shortened V by 2 bases and J by 0 bases, and 13 bases separated the two germline ends.

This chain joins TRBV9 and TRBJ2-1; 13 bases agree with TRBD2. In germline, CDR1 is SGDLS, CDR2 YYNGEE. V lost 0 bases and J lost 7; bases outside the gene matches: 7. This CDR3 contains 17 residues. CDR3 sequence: CASSVASGTSGTNEQFF. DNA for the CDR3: TGTGCCAGCAGCGTAGCTTCCGGGACTAGCGGGACTAATGAGCAGTTCTTC.

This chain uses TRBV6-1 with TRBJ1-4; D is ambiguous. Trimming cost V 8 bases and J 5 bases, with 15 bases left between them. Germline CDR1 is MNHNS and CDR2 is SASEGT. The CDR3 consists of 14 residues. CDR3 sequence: CASVEQPINEKLFF. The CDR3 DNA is TGTGCCAGCGTAGAACAGCCGATAAATGAAAAACTGTTTTTT.

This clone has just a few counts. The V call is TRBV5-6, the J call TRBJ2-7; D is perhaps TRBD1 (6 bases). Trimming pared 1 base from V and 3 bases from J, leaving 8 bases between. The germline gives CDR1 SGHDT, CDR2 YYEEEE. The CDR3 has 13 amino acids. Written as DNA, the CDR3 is TGTGCCAGCAGCTTGTTGGACAGCTACGAGCAGTACTTC. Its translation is CASSLLDSYEQYF. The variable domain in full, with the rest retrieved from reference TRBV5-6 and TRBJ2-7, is DAGVTQSPTHLIKTRGQQVTLRCSPKSGHDTVSWYQQALGQGPQFIFQYYEEEERQRGNFPDRFSGHQFPNYSSELNVNALLLGDSALYLCASSLLDSYEQYFGPGTRLTVT.

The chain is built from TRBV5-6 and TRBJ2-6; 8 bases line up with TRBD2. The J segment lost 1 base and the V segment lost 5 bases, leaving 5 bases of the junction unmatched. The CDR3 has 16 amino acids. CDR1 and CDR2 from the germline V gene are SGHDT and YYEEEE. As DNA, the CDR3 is TGTGCCAGCAGTGGACTAGCCCAATCTGGGGCCAACGTCCTGACTTTC. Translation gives CASSGLAQSGANVLTF.

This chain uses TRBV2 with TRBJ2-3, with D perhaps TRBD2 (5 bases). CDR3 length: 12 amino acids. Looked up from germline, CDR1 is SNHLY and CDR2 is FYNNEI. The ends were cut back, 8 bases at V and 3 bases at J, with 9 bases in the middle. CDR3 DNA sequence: TGTGCCAGCGGCGGGCCTACAGATACGCAGTATTTT. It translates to CASGGPTDTQYF.